The source of this TCR beta chain is a study of cytomegalovirus exposure and HLA in healthy donors. Notes on the study in general: Specific recognition of CMV antigens was confirmed in vitro for a few chains (all CMV-associated). TCR beta chain V- and J-gene trimming was linked, in a later analysis, to a missense variant in DCLRE1C.

The primer mix had 60 Vbeta and 13 Jbeta primers. The data were produced by immunoSEQ multiplex PCR, yet TCRdb's version contains in-frame clones alone and is incomplete. The sample lists about 150,000 clones, approximately 78% seen once, with less than 3.5% in the top ten. This clone was recorded a few times. Its antigen is undetermined. Germline V gives CDR1 SGHRS, CDR2 YFSETQ. The J segment lost 3 bases and the V segment lost 0 bases, leaving 4 bases of the junction unmatched. The CDR3 contains 15 residues. Input material: PBMCs. This receptor was obtained from a man aged 40-55 years in good health and CMV-seropositive. J is TRBJ2-7 and V is TRBV5-1; 9 bases map to TRBD1. CDR3 sequence: CASSLGGTGLYEQYF. The DNA of the CDR3 is TGCGCCAGCAGCTTGGGCGGGACAGGGCTCTACGAGCAGTACTTC.